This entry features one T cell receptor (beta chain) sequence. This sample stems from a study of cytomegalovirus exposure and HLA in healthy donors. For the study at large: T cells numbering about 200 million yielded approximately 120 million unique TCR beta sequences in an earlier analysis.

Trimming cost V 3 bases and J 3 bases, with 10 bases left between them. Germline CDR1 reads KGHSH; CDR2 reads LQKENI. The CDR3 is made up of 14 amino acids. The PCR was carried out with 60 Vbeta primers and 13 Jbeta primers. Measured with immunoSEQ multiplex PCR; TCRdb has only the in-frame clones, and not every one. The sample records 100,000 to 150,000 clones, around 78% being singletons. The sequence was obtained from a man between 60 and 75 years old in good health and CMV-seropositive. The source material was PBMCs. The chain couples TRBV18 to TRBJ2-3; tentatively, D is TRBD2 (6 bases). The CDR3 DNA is TGTGCCAGCTCACCGACGGGGGTAACAGATACGCAGTATTTT. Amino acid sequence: CASSPTGVTDTQYF. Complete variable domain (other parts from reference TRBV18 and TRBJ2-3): NAGVMQNPRHLVRRRGQEARLRCSPMKGHSHVYWYRQLPEEGLKFMVYLQKENIIDESGMPKERFSAEFPKEGPSILRIQQVVRGDSAAYFCASSPTGVTDTQYFGPGTRLTVL.